Shown below are 28 T cell receptor beta chains from a single sample sequenced in a study of tissue T cells after allogeneic stem cell transplantation. TCRdb's table, derived via immunoSEQ multiplex PCR, lists solely in-frame clones and lacks some. Among tens of thousands of clones, approximately 77% were seen once, and the ten largest hold over 0.6%. The sample comprised spleen. The receptors derive from a female BALB/c mouse in good health. This strain's MHC haplotype is H2-d.

To note about this clone: Here the gene names and germline are mouse. The DNA ends 1 residue before the CDR3 does, and the rest of the CDR3 is filled in from the germline J gene. The chain is built from TRBV1 and TRBJ1-4, with no clear D. Trimming left V 0 bases short and J 0 bases short, with 5 bases between. Germline loops: CDR1 NSQYPW, CDR2 LRSPGD (reference sequence). The CDR3 length is 15 residues. CDR3 DNA (partial): TGCACCTGCAGTGCAGAACAATTTTCCAACGAAAGATTATTT. This translates into CTCSAEQFSNERLF. The full CDR3 reads CTCSAEQFSNERLFF.

As regards this clone: Genes here carry mouse names. The read is 1 residue too short to cover the CDR3 end, so that end is filled in from the germline J gene. The chain employs TRBV13-3 and TRBJ2-4; 7 positions match TRBD2. The junction had 4 bases not matched to a gene; V was cut back by 6 bases and J by 0 bases. CDR1 is NNHDY and CDR2 is SYVADS in the germline V gene. CDR3 size: 14 residues. This CDR3 is CASKDWTSQNTLYF. The sequenced part of the CDR3 DNA is TGTGCCAGCAAGGACTGGACAAGTCAAAACACCTTGTAC.

On this clone itself: Gene labels here are mouse ones. The read gets to within 1 residue of the CDR3 end, and the germline J gene fills in the rest. This sequence joins TRBV19 and TRBJ1-2; a weak D match, TRBD1 (5 bases). CDR1 and CDR2 (germline): FNHDT, SITEND (reference sequence). This CDR3 spans 13 amino acids. Trimming left V 0 bases short and J 4 bases short, with 7 bases between. The CDR3 loop is CASSIGGSSDYTF. CDR3 DNA (partial): TGTGCCAGCAGTATAGGGGGCAGCTCCGACTACACC.

For this clone: Mouse gene names and germline throughout. The CDR3 is cut off 1 residue early in the read; its end comes from the germline J gene. This rearrangement joins TRBV14 to TRBJ1-3, with 7 bases aligning to TRBD1. After removal of 5 bases from V and 1 base from J, the junction contained 6 bases not matched to a gene. CDR1 and CDR2 from the germline V gene are SGHDT and FRDEAV. The CDR3 contains 15 residues. The CDR3 spells CASSLRGESGNTLYF. CDR3 DNA, as far as it was read: TGTGCCAGCAGCCTCAGGGGGGAGTCTGGAAATACGCTCTAT. Supplemented by reference TRBV14 and TRBJ1-3, the full variable domain reads EAGVTQSPRYAVLQEGQAVSFWCDPISGHDTLYWYQQPRDQGPQLLVYFRDEAVIDNSQLPSDRFSAVRPKGTNSTLKIQSAKQGDTATYLCASSLRGESGNTLYFGEGSRLIVV.

About this clone itself: Gene names follow the mouse nomenclature. The DNA ends 1 residue before the CDR3 does, and the rest of the CDR3 is filled in from the germline J gene. Additional DNA sequences in this sample encode the identical CDR3. This chain uses TRBV1 with TRBJ2-2, with 7 bases aligning to TRBD2. J lost 0 bases, V lost 1 base, and 2 bases had no gene match. The CDR3 extends over 16 amino acids. Looked up from germline, CDR1 is NSQYPW and CDR2 is LRSPGD (reference sequence). The CDR3 bases that were read are TGCACCTGCAGTGCAGGAACTGGGGCAAACACCGGGCAGCTCTAC. Protein: CTCSAGTGANTGQLY. The whole CDR3 protein is CTCSAGTGANTGQLYF. The entire variable domain, with the rest obtained from reference TRBV1 and TRBJ2-2, is as follows: VTLLEQNPRWRLVPRGQAVNLRCILKNSQYPWMSWYQQDLQKQLQWLFTLRSPGDKEVKSLPGADYLATRVTDTELRLQVANMSQGRTLYCTCSAGTGANTGQLYFGEGSKLTVL.

This clone was picked up a small number of times. The genes are named according to mouse. The read halts 1 residue ahead of the CDR3 end, with the missing end drawn from the germline J gene. The rearrangement links TRBV13-1 to TRBJ2-1; 8 bases align to TRBD2. The length of the CDR3 is 16 residues. V shed 0 bases and J 0 bases; nucleotides not matched to a gene: 2. Germline assignment: CDR1 NSHNY and CDR2 SYGAGN. The sequenced part of the CDR3 DNA is TGTGCCAGCAGTGATGACTGGGGGAGTAACTATGCTGAGCAGTTC. This gives the protein CASSDDWGSNYAEQF. The full CDR3 is CASSDDWGSNYAEQFF.

Regarding this clone: Mouse gene names and germline throughout. The CDR3 goes on 1 residue after the read ends, and that part is filled in from the germline J gene. V and J are TRBV2 and TRBJ2-4; 9 nucleotides match TRBD2. Germline lookup yields CDR1 LGHNA and CDR2 YSYQKL. Unmatched junction bases numbered 7, after V lost 0 bases and J lost 3 bases. There are 17 residues in the CDR3. CDR3 bases read: TGTGCCAGCAGCCAAGATGTGGGGGGGCTTGGACAAAACACCTTGTAC. It translates to CASSQDVGGLGQNTLY. The complete CDR3 reads CASSQDVGGLGQNTLYF.

About this clone itself: Mouse gene names apply. With the read ending 1 residue before the CDR3 end, the germline J gene is used to fill in that end. The chain recombines TRBV20 with TRBJ1-2; D is undetermined. This CDR3 contains 16 residues. Germline V gene lookup returns CDR1 GFQATS and CDR2 STVNSAI. V was trimmed by 0 bases and J by 0 bases, leaving 14 bases between them. The sequenced part of the CDR3 DNA is TGTGGTGCTAGGGATCTAAGAGAGACGGCAAACTCCGACTACACC. It specifies CGARDLRETANSDYT. The full CDR3 sequence reads CGARDLRETANSDYTF.

About this clone itself: Mouse germline and gene names are used. From the germline J gene comes the end of the CDR3, since the read stops 1 residue before it. Other DNA sequences in the sample encode the same CDR3. The chain couples TRBV13-1 to TRBJ1-1; D unclear. The CDR3 runs 12 residues. Germline V lookup: CDR1 NSHNY, CDR2 SYGAGN. V was shortened by 5 bases and J by 0 bases, with 5 bases between the two germline ends. The sequenced CDR3 bases are TGTGCCAGCAGACAAGCAAACACAGAAGTCTTC. This encodes CASRQANTEVF. In full, the CDR3 is CASRQANTEVFF.

To note about this clone: Germline and genes here are mouse. The read terminates 1 residue before the CDR3 end, so the remaining end is supplied by the germline J gene. J is TRBJ1-1 and V is TRBV5; a possible D gene is TRBD1 (5 bases). V shed 0 bases and J shed 0 bases, with 8 bases lying between them. Germline V gives CDR1 LGHNA, CDR2 YNLKQL (reference sequence). The CDR3 loop spans 15 amino acids. The sequenced CDR3 bases are TGTGCCAGCAGCCAAGATCGGACAACAAACACAGAAGTCTTC. It translates to CASSQDRTTNTEVF. The whole CDR3 reads CASSQDRTTNTEVFF.

As concerns this clone: Germline and genes here are mouse. The read is 1 residue too short to cover the CDR3 end, so that end is filled in from the germline J gene. This sequence joins TRBV1 and TRBJ2-2, with a tentative D call TRBD2 (6 bases). Germline V gives CDR1 NSQYPW, CDR2 LRSPGD (reference sequence). CDR3 size: 15 residues. Trimming took off 0 bases at V and 1 base at J, with 6 bases between the two ends. The DNA read from the CDR3 is TGCACCTGCAGTGCAGACTGGGGAAACACCGGGCAGCTCTAC. Translated: CTCSADWGNTGQLY. From start to end, the CDR3 is CTCSADWGNTGQLYF.

As regards this clone: The germline and genes are mouse ones. The read is 1 residue too short to cover the CDR3 end, so that end is filled in from the germline J gene. The chain employs TRBV13-3 and TRBJ2-7; 9 bases align to TRBD2. CDR3 length equals 15 residues. The V gene end was trimmed by 2 bases and the J gene end by 4 bases; junction bases not matched to a gene: 7. Germline assignment: CDR1 NNHDY and CDR2 SYVADS. The CDR3 bases that were read are TGTGCCAGCAGTGAGTCCGGACTGGGGACATATGAACAGTAC. Its protein product is CASSESGLGTYEQY. The complete CDR3 protein is CASSESGLGTYEQYF.

Turning to this clone: Mouse germline and gene names are used. From the germline J gene comes the end of the CDR3, since the read stops 1 residue before it. The rearrangement joins TRBV29 to TRBJ2-5, with D hard to call. Trimming shortened V by 5 bases and J by 2 bases, and 11 bases separated the two germline ends. Germline V gene data show CDR1 as MSHET and CDR2 as SYDVDS. The CDR3 loop spans 14 amino acids. The DNA read from the CDR3 is TGTGCTAGCAGTCCCCCCGGGGTCCAAGACACCCAGTAC. The encoded protein is CASSPPGVQDTQY. The whole CDR3 sequence is CASSPPGVQDTQYF.

This clone was recorded a few times. Germline and genes here are mouse. The CDR3 end falls 1 residue outside the read, so it is completed with the germline J gene. This chain joins TRBV4 and TRBJ2-7; 9 bases agree with TRBD2. This CDR3 is 13 amino acids long. V lost 3 bases, J lost 7 bases, and 4 bases stayed unmatched. Germline values: CDR1 LGHDT, CDR2 YNNKQL (reference sequence). CDR3 region: CASSYPGLGEQYF. The CDR3 DNA, read in part, is TGTGCCAGCAGCTATCCGGGACTGGGAGAACAGTAC.

On this clone: Mouse gene names apply. The observed sequence ends 1 residue before the CDR3 terminus, with the missing tail filled in from the germline J gene. This chain connects TRBV4 to TRBJ2-5; no clear D. This CDR3 contains 13 residues. Germline lookup yields CDR1 LGHDT and CDR2 YNNKQL (reference sequence). V was shortened by 4 bases and J by 0 bases, with 5 bases between the two germline ends. CDR3 bases read: TGTGCCAGCAGCTTCAGTAACCAAGACACCCAGTAC. Protein product: CASSFSNQDTQY. The complete CDR3 sequence is CASSFSNQDTQYF.

Of note for this clone: Germline and genes: mouse. The missing CDR3 end, 1 residue past where the read stops, is filled in from the germline J gene. This rearrangement joins TRBV1 to TRBJ1-6, with D perhaps matching TRBD1 (5 bases). TRBJ1-6 is given ORF status, its function remaining uncertain. The V end was cut by 2 bases, the J end by 5 bases, with 10 bases between. CDR1 is NSQYPW and CDR2 is LRSPGD in the germline V gene (reference sequence). The CDR3 loop spans 15 amino acids. The CDR3 here is CTCSARGGDNSPLYF. The CDR3 bases that were read are TGCACCTGCAGTGCACGGGGAGGGGATAATTCGCCCCTCTAC.

Regarding this clone: Genes and germline come from the mouse. The read falls 1 residue short of the CDR3 end, and the missing part is taken from the germline J gene. The chain recombines TRBV20 with TRBJ1-2, with a tentative D call TRBD1 (6 bases). Germline V gene sequence: CDR1 GFQATS, CDR2 STVNSAI. Trimming stripped 5 bases from V and 0 bases from J, with 13 bases between. The CDR3 loop spans 14 amino acids. Partial CDR3 DNA: TGTGGTGCTGGGACACTCAAAACAAACTCCGACTACACC. This encodes CGAGTLKTNSDYT. The entire CDR3 sequence reads CGAGTLKTNSDYTF. Filled out from reference TRBV20 and TRBJ1-2, the complete variable domain reads GALVYQYPRRTICKSGTSMRMECQAVGFQATSVAWYRQSPQKTFELIALSTVNSAIKYEQNFTQEKFPISHPNLSFSSMTVLNAYLEDRGLYLCGAGTLKTNSDYTFGSGTRLLVI.

Turning to this clone: Genes and germline come from the mouse. The sequenced fragment ends 1 residue before the CDR3 boundary, so the rest is inferred from the germline J gene. The chain has TRBV1 and TRBJ1-4; 8 nucleotides agree with TRBD1. Trimming took 0 bases from V and 4 from J; bases not matched to a gene: 4. This CDR3 contains 16 residues. CDR1 is NSQYPW, CDR2 LRSPGD, per germline (reference sequence). The CDR3 DNA, read in part, is TGCACCTGCAGTGCAGATGCCGGACAGGGCAACGAAAGATTATTT. The encoded protein is CTCSADAGQGNERLF. The entire CDR3 reads CTCSADAGQGNERLFF. The full variable domain, completed using reference TRBV1 and TRBJ1-4, is VTLLEQNPRWRLVPRGQAVNLRCILKNSQYPWMSWYQQDLQKQLQWLFTLRSPGDKEVKSLPGADYLATRVTDTELRLQVANMSQGRTLYCTCSADAGQGNERLFFGHGTKLSVL.

This clone was found a few times. Germline and genes here are mouse. The sequenced fragment ends 1 residue before the CDR3 boundary, so the rest is inferred from the germline J gene. The chain joins TRBV20 to TRBJ1-5, with TRBD1 matching over 8 bases. The CDR3 sequence is 14 residues long. The germline gives CDR1 GFQATS, CDR2 STVNSAI. V was clipped by 0 bases and J by 2 bases; unmatched bases: 0. The CDR3 loop reads CGAREQGDNQAPLF. The CDR3 DNA, read in part, is TGTGGTGCTAGGGAACAGGGGGACAACCAGGCTCCGCTT.

To note about this clone: Gene names refer to mouse genes. With the read ending 1 residue before the CDR3 end, the germline J gene is used to fill in that end. This rearrangement joins TRBV5 to TRBJ2-2; TRBD2 aligns across 8 bases. Looked up from germline, CDR1 is LGHNA and CDR2 is YNLKQL (reference sequence). Trimming removed 0 bases from V and 6 bases from J; junction bases left unmatched: 3. The length of the CDR3 is 15 residues. CDR3 sequence reads: CASSQERGGAGQLYF. The part of the CDR3 DNA that was read is TGTGCCAGCAGCCAAGAACGGGGGGGCGCCGGGCAGCTCTAC.

Remarks on this clone: The gene names here belong to mouse. The CDR3 goes on 1 residue after the read ends, and that part is filled in from the germline J gene. The genes are TRBV29 and TRBJ2-1; the match to TRBD2 covers 8 bases. The germline V gene encodes CDR1 MSHET and CDR2 SYDVDS. The CDR3 covers 15 residues. Unmatched junction bases numbered 7, after V lost 5 bases and J lost 4 bases. Partial CDR3 DNA: TGTGCTAGCAGTCCCCCGCACTGGGGGTATGCTGAGCAGTTC. This sequence encodes CASSPPHWGYAEQF. The complete CDR3 protein is CASSPPHWGYAEQFF.

A note on this clone: All gene names here are mouse names. The CDR3 end is not reached by the read, which stops 1 residue before it; the germline J gene fills it in. V usage is TRBV13-3 and J usage is TRBJ2-2, with a weak D call TRBD1 (6 bases). Germline lookup yields CDR1 NNHDY and CDR2 SYVADS. The V gene lost 1 base and the J gene lost 6 bases, with 13 bases spanning the gap. This CDR3 contains 15 residues. The sequenced CDR3 bases are TGTGCCAGCAGTGATTCCAGGGGAGGGGCCGGGCAGCTCTAC. It encodes CASSDSRGGAGQLY. The whole CDR3 protein is CASSDSRGGAGQLYF.

A word on this clone: Each gene name is a mouse one. With the read ending 1 residue before the CDR3 end, the germline J gene is used to fill in that end. The chain has TRBV13-1 and TRBJ2-1; TRBD2 agrees at 9 bases. V was clipped by 10 bases and J by 3 bases; unmatched bases: 5. The CDR3 covers 13 residues. The germline gives CDR1 NSHNY, CDR2 SYGAGN. The CDR3: CAALTGGYAEQFF. The sequenced CDR3 bases are TGTGCCGCCCTGACTGGGGGCTATGCTGAGCAGTTC.

Remarks on this clone: Each gene name is a mouse one. The read ends 1 residue early relative to the CDR3; the germline J gene fills the gap. The chain combines TRBV1 with TRBJ2-1, with TRBD2 matching over 8 bases. The germline V gene has CDR1 NSQYPW and CDR2 LRSPGD (reference sequence). The V segment lost 4 bases and the J segment 1 base; nucleotides outside the gene matches: 3. This CDR3 is 15 amino acids long. The CDR3 sequence is CTCSGWGVNYAEQFF. The DNA read from the CDR3 is TGCACCTGCAGTGGCTGGGGGGTGAACTATGCTGAGCAGTTC. Using reference TRBV1 and TRBJ2-1 for the parts outside the CDR3, the full variable domain is VTLLEQNPRWRLVPRGQAVNLRCILKNSQYPWMSWYQQDLQKQLQWLFTLRSPGDKEVKSLPGADYLATRVTDTELRLQVANMSQGRTLYCTCSGWGVNYAEQFFGPGTRLTVL.

This clone was detected a few times. Gene names refer to mouse genes. The covered CDR3 bases are TGCACCTGCAGTGCGGAATCCGGGACAGGGGGCTATGAACAGTAC. It yields the protein CTCSAESGTGGYEQY. The full CDR3 protein is CTCSAESGTGGYEQYF. The chain has TRBV1 and TRBJ2-7; 11 positions match TRBD1. The read is 1 residue too short to cover the CDR3 end, so that end is filled in from the germline J gene. The CDR3 runs 16 residues. V lost 3 bases and J lost 3; bases outside the gene matches: 7. Looked up from germline, CDR1 is NSQYPW and CDR2 is LRSPGD (reference sequence).

Notes on this clone: The germline and genes are mouse ones. The CDR3 end is not reached by the read, which stops 1 residue before it; the germline J gene fills it in. The chain combines TRBV13-2 with TRBJ2-1; TRBD2 agrees at 7 bases. The CDR3 consists of 13 residues. The germline V gene encodes CDR1 NNHNN and CDR2 SYGAGS (reference sequence). The V and J ends lost 0 bases and 7 bases, in that order; junction bases with no gene match: 1. This CDR3 reads CASGDVGGAEQFF. CDR3 DNA, as far as it was read: TGTGCCAGCGGTGATGTTGGGGGGGCTGAGCAGTTC.

Comment on this clone: Gene names are the mouse ones. The sequenced CDR3 bases are TGTGCTAGCAGTTTATCGAGGGAAAACACCTTGTAC. Protein product: CASSLSRENTLY. The complete CDR3 protein is CASSLSRENTLYF. The V call is TRBV29, the J call TRBJ2-4, with D uncertain. The read ends 1 residue before the CDR3 terminus; that terminus is restored from the germline J gene. V was cut by 0 bases and J by 4 bases, with 5 bases left in between. The CDR3 spans 13 residues. CDR1 is MSHET and CDR2 is SYDVDS in the germline V gene.

Concerning this clone itself: Mouse gene names apply. The covered CDR3 bases are TGTGCCAGCAGTCGACAGGGGGGCAACGAAAGATTATTT. This gives the protein CASSRQGGNERLF. The CDR3 in its entirety is CASSRQGGNERLFF. V gene TRBV14 combines with J gene TRBJ1-4; 9 nucleotides align to TRBD1. The read comes to an end 1 residue before the CDR3 does, leaving the germline J gene to fill in the end. CDR1 and CDR2 from the germline V gene are SGHDT and FRDEAV. The CDR3 is 14 residues long. Trimming at V came to 4 bases and at J to 4 bases, leaving 2 bases not matched to a gene.